Each of the 28 T cell receptor beta chains below was sequenced from the same sample in a study of blood T cell repertoires in COVID-19. Profiled with immunoSEQ multiplex PCR; TCRdb holds only in-frame clones, not every one. The table has a few hundred thousand clones, roughly four fifths seen once. Specimen: PBMCs or T cells enriched from blood (not recorded which). These receptors came from a man aged 25-45 years with acute COVID-19.

The chain is built from TRBV27 and TRBJ1-5, with 7 bases lining up with TRBD1. Losses at the gene ends were 6 bases for V and 5 bases for J; bases not matched to a gene: 4. The CDR3 extends over 13 amino acids. Germline lookup yields CDR1 MNHEY and CDR2 SMNVEV (reference sequence). The CDR3 region has the DNA TGTGCCAGCAGCGGGACAGCTTATCAGCCCCAGCATTTT. Protein: CASSGTAYQPQHF.

As DNA, the CDR3 is TGTGCCAGCAGTAGCGACAGGTTCGCTGGCTACACCTTC. It yields the protein CASSSDRFAGYTF. The gene calls are TRBV6-5 and TRBJ1-2; D perhaps matches TRBD1 (6 bases). Trimming pared 5 bases from V and 7 bases from J, leaving 14 bases between. Germline V gene sequence: CDR1 MNHEY, CDR2 SVGAGI. The CDR3 covers 13 residues.

The chain couples TRBV5-1 to TRBJ1-1; possible D gene TRBD1, 6 bases. The germline V and J ends were trimmed by 0 bases and 13 bases, with 13 bases remaining between them. This CDR3 comprises 12 residues. CDR1 SGHRS and CDR2 YFSETQ come from the germline V gene. The DNA for the CDR3 is TGCGCCAGCAGCTTGGACCTGGACAGCCGTTTCTTT. As protein: CASSLDLDSRFF.

Notes on this clone: At the DNA level, this CDR3 is encoded by other sequences in the same sample as well. V gene TRBV9 combines with J gene TRBJ2-2; 13 bases are a match to TRBD2. Looked up from germline, CDR1 is SGDLS and CDR2 is YYNGEE. The CDR3 is 16 residues long. V was pared by 3 bases and J by 1 base, with 0 bases of the junction left unmatched. In DNA, the CDR3 is TGTGCCAGCAGCGGACTAGCGGGGGGGAACACCGGGGAGCTGTTTTTT. The encoded protein is CASSGLAGGNTGELFF.

The rearrangement links TRBV2 to TRBJ1-6; no reliable D call. Per germline, CDR1 SNHLY and CDR2 FYNNEI. V lost 7 bases to trimming and J lost 6 bases, with 19 bases between them. This CDR3 comprises 16 residues. CDR3 sequence reads: CASNPPEGSRNSPLHF. The CDR3 coding sequence is TGTGCCAGCAACCCCCCTGAGGGATCGCGTAATTCACCCCTCCACTTT.

The rearrangement uses TRBV6-5 and TRBJ2-5; the match to TRBD2 covers 7 bases. There are 14 residues in the CDR3. V lost 2 bases and J lost 3; bases outside the gene matches: 3. From germline, CDR1 is MNHEY and CDR2 SVGAGI. The CDR3 loop reads CASSYGRGEETQYF. As DNA, the CDR3 is TGTGCCAGCAGTTACGGCCGGGGGGAAGAGACCCAGTACTTC.

The chain couples TRBV2 to TRBJ2-1, with TRBD2 matching 7 bases. Germline V gene data show CDR1 as SNHLY and CDR2 as FYNNEI. V lost 4 bases and J lost 9; bases outside the gene matches: 6. The CDR3 runs 13 residues. The CDR3 nucleotides are TGTGCCAGCAGTGGTTCCCCGGGGGGTGAGCAGTTCTTC. Translating it yields CASSGSPGGEQFF.

This rearrangement joins TRBV5-1 to TRBJ1-1; TRBD1 matches at 11 bases. The CDR3 is 15 amino acids. Germline lookup yields CDR1 SGHRS and CDR2 YFSETQ. Trimming took 4 bases from V and 7 from J; bases not matched to a gene: 9. In DNA, the CDR3 is TGCGCCAGCAGCCTCGACGGGACAGGGGGAGTTGAAGCTTTCTTT. Translated: CASSLDGTGGVEAFF.

The CDR3 here is CASRGLDKNIQYF. CDR3 nucleotides: TGTGCCAGCAGGGGGCTTGACAAAAACATTCAGTACTTC. This sequence joins TRBV28 and TRBJ2-4; possible D gene TRBD1, 5 bases. V dropped 6 bases and J dropped 3 bases, with 9 bases sitting between them. CDR1 MDHEN and CDR2 SYDVKM come from the germline V gene. This CDR3 comprises 13 residues. Complete variable domain (other parts from reference TRBV28 and TRBJ2-4): DVKVTQSSRYLVKRTGEKVFLECVQDMDHENMFWYRQDPGLGLRLIYFSYDVKMKEKGDIPEGYSVSREKKERFSLILESASTNQTSMYLCASRGLDKNIQYFGAGTRLSVL.

The chain has TRBV29-1 and TRBJ2-1; 9 bases are a match to TRBD2. J gave up 6 bases and V 3 bases, and 6 bases lay outside the gene matches. The germline V gene has CDR1 SQVTM and CDR2 ANQGSEA. This CDR3 region has 14 residues. CDR3 nucleotides: TGCAGCGTTGATACTGCGGGGGGGCCCAATGAGCAGTTCTTC. It codes for CSVDTAGGPNEQFF.

The chain couples TRBV5-5 to TRBJ1-5; 10 positions match TRBD1. CDR3 length: 15 amino acids. V lost 4 bases and J lost 2; bases outside the gene matches: 3. CDR1 and CDR2 (germline): SGHKS, YYEKEE (reference sequence). CDR3 residues: CASSATGGRNQPQHF. Written as DNA, the CDR3 is TGTGCCAGCAGCGCGACAGGGGGCCGCAATCAGCCCCAGCATTTT.

Comment on this clone: Additional DNA sequences in this sample encode the identical CDR3. The chain has TRBV30 and TRBJ1-2; the D gene is possibly TRBD1 (5 bases). Per germline, CDR1 GTSNPN and CDR2 SVGIG (reference sequence). V was shortened by 5 bases and J by 4 bases, with 14 bases between the two germline ends. CDR3 size: 13 residues. CDR3 in amino acids: CAWRAGLGYGYTF. Here the CDR3 DNA reads TGTGCCTGGCGAGCAGGGTTGGGCTATGGCTACACCTTC.

This sequence joins TRBV7-9 and TRBJ2-1; D might be TRBD2 (5 bases). CDR1 and CDR2 (germline): SEHNR, FQNEAQ (reference sequence). V lost 11 bases, J lost 0 bases, and 14 bases lay in between. This CDR3 is built from 14 residues. The CDR3 DNA sequence: TGTGCCTTCAACCGGGGTAGCTCCTACAATGAGCAGTTCTTC. Translation: CAFNRGSSYNEQFF.

In this sample, this clone turned up once. This rearrangement joins TRBV27 to TRBJ2-5; TRBD2 is a possible D gene (6 bases). The CDR3 has 16 amino acids. V lost 0 bases and J lost 4, with 15 bases in between. Looked up from germline, CDR1 is MNHEY and CDR2 is SMNVEV (reference sequence). The CDR3 coding sequence is TGTGCCAGCAGTTTATCGACCGGGACCGGGGGAGAGACCCAGTACTTC. This encodes CASSLSTGTGGETQYF.

The DNA for the CDR3 is TGTGCCAGCAGCGCCTCCGGACAGGGTTGGGTTCAGCCCCAGCATTTT. Residues: CASSASGQGWVQPQHF. V is TRBV7-9 and J is TRBJ1-5; 8 bases are shared with TRBD1. The CDR3 has 16 residues. Trimming took 5 bases from V and 6 from J; bases not matched to a gene: 12. Germline CDR1 is SEHNR and CDR2 is FQNEAQ (reference sequence).

This clone was seen a few times. The chain joins TRBV5-1 to TRBJ1-1; unclear D gene. CDR3 size: 15 residues. Germline V gene sequence: CDR1 SGHRS, CDR2 YFSETQ. The V and J ends lost 1 base and 0 bases respectively, with 10 bases between them. DNA for the CDR3: TGCGCCAGCAGCTTGCGTGCCCAGGTGAACACTGAAGCTTTCTTT. This translates into CASSLRAQVNTEAFF.

This sequence joins TRBV5-1 and TRBJ1-3; D is possibly TRBD1 (5 bases). V was pared by 0 bases and J by 2 bases, with 9 bases between. The CDR3 runs 15 residues. Germline V gene data show CDR1 as SGHRS and CDR2 as YFSETQ. The CDR3: CASSLVTGAGNTIYF. CDR3 in DNA: TGCGCCAGCAGCTTGGTGACGGGGGCTGGAAACACCATATATTTT.

The count of this clone is one. This chain uses TRBV29-1 with TRBJ2-1; 11 bases agree with TRBD2. CDR3 length: 16 residues. The germline V gene has CDR1 SQVTM and CDR2 ANQGSEA. Losses at the gene ends were 2 bases for V and 2 bases for J; bases not matched to a gene: 5. CDR3 sequence (DNA): TGCAGCGTTGAAACTAGCGGGAGAGGGGCCTACAATGAGCAGTTCTTC. Its protein product is CSVETSGRGAYNEQFF.

The gene calls are TRBV19 and TRBJ1-1, with TRBD1 identical over 8 bases. Germline V gene data show CDR1 as LNHDA and CDR2 as SQIVND (reference sequence). V was pared by 2 bases and J by 6 bases, with 5 bases of the junction left unmatched. CDR3 length: 14 residues. This CDR3 reads CASSIQGALSEAFF. CDR3 coding DNA: TGTGCCAGTAGTATACAGGGGGCGCTATCTGAAGCTTTCTTT.

The V and J genes are TRBV28 and TRBJ1-6; D is ambiguous. Trimming removed 7 bases at V and 9 bases at J, with 16 bases between. CDR3 length: 14 amino acids. Germline V gives CDR1 MDHEN, CDR2 SYDVKM. The CDR3 region has the DNA TGTGCCAGCAACATCGGCAGGCAGGTTTCACCCCTCCACTTT. The encoded protein is CASNIGRQVSPLHF.

This chain links TRBV28 with TRBJ1-5, with a possible D match to TRBD1 (6 bases). V was clipped by 1 base and J by 3 bases, with 10 bases between them. The germline V gene encodes CDR1 MDHEN and CDR2 SYDVKM. The CDR3 is 15 amino acids. CDR3 amino acids: CASSLSGVPNQPQHF. DNA for the CDR3: TGTGCCAGCAGTTTATCAGGGGTCCCCAATCAGCCCCAGCATTTT.

The chain uses TRBV18 and TRBJ1-1; the match to TRBD1 covers 8 bases. The CDR3 is 16 residues long. CDR1 and CDR2 from the germline V gene are KGHSH and LQKENI. The J segment lost 6 bases and the V segment lost 1 base, leaving 10 bases of the junction unmatched. CDR3 protein: CASSPQSSQGASEAFF. The CDR3 nucleotides read TGTGCCAGCTCACCACAGTCATCGCAGGGGGCCTCTGAAGCTTTCTTT.

V usage is TRBV12-3 or TRBV12-4 and J usage is TRBJ1-2, with D perhaps TRBD1 (5 bases). V gave up 6 bases and J gave up 4 bases, with 12 bases separating them. This CDR3 region has 13 residues. For the CDR3, the DNA is TGTGCCAGCAGCCCCTCTGACAGCTATGGCTACACCTTC. Protein sequence: CASSPSDSYGYTF.

V gene TRBV6-5 combines with J gene TRBJ1-1; no clear D gene. The CDR3 runs to 14 residues. Germline V gives CDR1 MNHEY, CDR2 SVGAGI. Trimming shortened V by 5 bases and J by 0 bases, and 10 bases separated the two germline ends. CDR3 sequence reads: CASSPRSMNTEAFF. The CDR3, as DNA: TGTGCCAGCAGTCCGCGATCGATGAACACTGAAGCTTTCTTT.

The genes are TRBV29-1 and TRBJ1-2; D not certain. This CDR3 has 13 amino acids. V lost 7 bases, J lost 3 bases, and 15 bases lay in between. The germline V gene has CDR1 SQVTM and CDR2 ANQGSEA. CDR3 DNA sequence: TGCAGCGGATCCCGGGAACGGGACTATGGCTACACCTTC. Its translation: CSGSRERDYGYTF.

This clone was recorded only once. The rearrangement links TRBV6-2 or TRBV6-3 to TRBJ2-2, with 9 bases lining up with TRBD1. J lost 6 bases, V lost 4 bases, and 9 bases had no gene match. The CDR3 sequence is 16 residues long. The germline gives CDR1 MNHEY, CDR2 SVGEGT. In DNA, the CDR3 is TGTGCCAGCAGTTGGGACAGGGTCTCCCCTCCCGGGGAGCTGTTTTTT. Protein product: CASSWDRVSPPGELFF.

The CDR3 region has the DNA TGTGCCAGCTCACCCCGCACTTTGAATGGAGATACGCAGTATTTT. This sequence encodes CASSPRTLNGDTQYF. The chain employs TRBV18 and TRBJ2-3, with D hard to call. V was shortened by 3 bases and J by 5 bases, with 15 bases between the two germline ends. The CDR3 has 15 amino acids. Germline V gene lookup returns CDR1 KGHSH and CDR2 LQKENI.

The V call is TRBV10-2, the J call TRBJ2-7, with 10 bases identical to TRBD1. The V gene end was trimmed by 2 bases and the J gene end by 7 bases; junction bases not matched to a gene: 5. Germline V gene sequence: CDR1 WSHSY, CDR2 SAAADI. The CDR3 consists of 14 residues. The DNA for the CDR3 is TGCGCCAGCAGTGAGCGACAGGGGGCGCGTGAGCAGTACGTC. It codes for CASSERQGAREQYV.